Below, 20 T cell receptor beta chains from the same sample are listed, as sequenced in a study of regulatory T cells in long-lasting Graves disease. Building the TCR beta libraries relied on iRepertoire HTBI primers, and CDR3 regions underwent Arm-PCR. One entry per CDR3 protein results from TCRdb running MiXCR on the multiplex PCR reads. The data hold approximately 400,000 distinct CDR3 sequences, with roughly 10% observed a single time. The sample's time point: newly diagnosed GD, antithyroid drugs for less than 3 months. The TCR library was made from RNA that had been extracted from PBMCs in TRIzol. The same data also contributed to another study, on T cells in Graves' hyperthyroidism and ophthalmopathy.

The sample was peripheral blood mononuclear cells (PBMCs), taken at new diagnosis, from a patient treated with antithyroid drugs. These receptors all stem from a woman between 18 and 30 years old with Graves disease.

The chain has TRBV24-1 and TRBJ2-7; 8 bases are a match to TRBD2. The CDR3 has 13 amino acids. J gave up 6 bases and V 5 bases, and 5 bases lay outside the gene matches. Per germline, CDR1 KGHDR and CDR2 SFDVKD. The CDR3 coding sequence is TGTGCCACCAGTGGCCGGGGGGGGTCCGAGCAGTACGTC. Translation: CATSGRGGSEQYV.

This clonotype was seen repeatedly, ten times or more. The chain carries TRBV28 and TRBJ2-5, with D perhaps being TRBD1 or TRBD2 (5 bases each). The ends were cut back, 7 bases at V and 5 bases at J, with 17 bases in the middle. This CDR3 spans 14 amino acids. CDR1 MDHEN and CDR2 SYDVKM come from the germline V gene. Written as DNA, the CDR3 is TGTGCCAGCAATGAGCGGCAGGGAGCTGAGACCCAGTACTTC. Its translation is CASNERQGAETQYF.

This clonotype was detected ten times or more. The genes are TRBV5-5 and TRBJ2-2; perhaps TRBD1 as D (6 bases). CDR1 and CDR2 from the germline V gene are SGHKS and YYEKEE (reference sequence). V shed 4 bases and J shed 6 bases, with 19 bases lying between them. The CDR3 runs to 16 residues. This CDR3 is CASSITGSSVPGELFF. For the CDR3, the DNA is TGTGCCAGCAGCATTACAGGGTCCTCGGTGCCCGGGGAGCTGTTTTTT.

This clonotype came up many times. The chain has TRBV7-9 and TRBJ2-1; 8 bases map to TRBD1. The CDR3 contains 15 residues. With V trimmed by 5 bases and J by 7 bases, 10 bases remained unmatched. Germline V gene data show CDR1 as SEHNR and CDR2 as FQNEAQ (reference sequence). Here the CDR3 reads CASSPGTGHWNEQFF. The CDR3 nucleotides read TGTGCCAGCAGCCCTGGGACAGGTCATTGGAATGAGCAGTTCTTC.

This clonotype has only one observation. CDR3 region: CASRGGRDTQYF. CDR3 sequence (DNA): TGTGCCAGCAGAGGAGGGCGAGATACGCAGTATTTT. The chain carries TRBV7-3 and TRBJ2-3, with TRBD2 as a possible D gene (6 bases). In germline, CDR1 is SGHTA, CDR2 FQGTGA. The CDR3 covers 12 residues. V lost 6 bases and J lost 5, with 9 bases in between.

This clonotype was seen repeatedly, ten times or more. The chain links TRBV10-3 to TRBJ2-3; perhaps TRBD2 as D (5 bases). Germline V gene data show CDR1 as ENHRY and CDR2 as SYGVKD. V was clipped by 3 bases and J by 2 bases, with 21 bases between them. The CDR3 has 18 amino acids. The CDR3 spells CAISDAYRTGEYTDTQYF. CDR3 nucleotides: TGTGCCATCAGTGACGCATATCGGACTGGGGAGTACACAGATACGCAGTATTTT.

This clonotype was seen a few times. J is TRBJ2-7 and V is TRBV4-1; possibly TRBD1 or TRBD2 for D (5 bases each). Germline assignment: CDR1 MGHRA and CDR2 YSYEKL. The CDR3 spans 14 residues. Trimming stripped 4 bases from V and 1 base from J, with 11 bases between. In nucleotides, the CDR3 is TGCGCCAGCAGCCGAGACAGCGGATCCTACGAGCAGTACTTC. The encoded protein is CASSRDSGSYEQYF.

This clonotype was seen many times. The genes are TRBV7-6 and TRBJ1-5; the match to TRBD1 covers 7 bases. This CDR3 region has 15 residues. Trimming cost V 5 bases and J 5 bases; bases outside gene matches: 9. Germline V gene lookup returns CDR1 SGHVS and CDR2 FNYEAQ. The CDR3 DNA is TGTGCCAGCAGCCCTGACAGGGTAGCGGATCAGCCCCAGCATTTT. It codes for CASSPDRVADQPQHF.

This clonotype was found many times. The CDR3 DNA sequence: TGTGCCAGCGGTCGAGGGCGGGGGGCAGGTGAAGCTTTCTTT. Encoded protein: CASGRGRGAGEAFF. The chain uses TRBV28 and TRBJ1-1, with D possibly TRBD1 on 6 matching bases. There are 14 residues in the CDR3. The V end was cut by 8 bases, the J end by 7 bases, with 20 bases between. Germline loops: CDR1 MDHEN, CDR2 SYDVKM.

The sample holds a few counts of this clonotype. The rearrangement links TRBV6-5 to TRBJ1-2; D ambiguous. This CDR3 comprises 14 residues. CDR1 and CDR2 from the germline V gene are MNHEY and SVGAGI. Trimming took off 0 bases at V and 4 bases at J, with 9 bases between the two ends. The CDR3 sequence is CASSYSGSFYGYTF. The CDR3 DNA is TGTGCCAGCAGTTACTCCGGCAGCTTCTATGGCTACACCTTC.

CDR3 in amino acids: CASSGRAPGNTEAFF. The CDR3, as DNA: TGTGCCAGCAGCGGACGCGCTCCAGGAAACACTGAAGCTTTCTTT. The chain has TRBV9 and TRBJ1-1; D is unclear. The CDR3 sequence is 15 residues long. Germline V CDR1 and CDR2: SGDLS, YYNGEE. V shed 3 bases and J shed 2 bases, with 14 bases lying between them. Looking up the rest from reference TRBV9 and TRBJ1-1 gives the full variable domain: DSGVTQTPKHLITATGQRVTLRCSPRSGDLSVYWYQQSLDQGLQFLIQYYNGEERAKGNILERFSAQQFPDLHSELNLSSLELGDSALYFCASSGRAPGNTEAFFGQGTRLTVV.

This clonotype has a handful of counts. This chain joins TRBV5-1 and TRBJ2-5, with 8 bases that match TRBD1. The CDR3 has 16 residues. Unmatched junction bases numbered 8, after V lost 0 bases and J lost 4 bases. Germline V gene data show CDR1 as SGHRS and CDR2 as YFSETQ. CDR3 coding DNA: TGCGCCAGCAGCTTGGGTCAGGGGGCGCGGGGAGAGACCCAGTACTTC. Its translation is CASSLGQGARGETQYF.

This clonotype was detected only a few times. This chain uses TRBV4-3 with TRBJ1-4; a weak D match, TRBD1 (5 bases). The CDR3 is 17 residues long. Germline V gene sequence: CDR1 LGHNA, CDR2 YSLEER. Deletions cut 0 bases from V and 7 bases from J, with 18 bases between. Written as DNA, the CDR3 is TGCGCCAGCAGCCAAGAAAAGGGGCCAACCTACCTTGAAAAACTGTTTTTT. Protein sequence: CASSQEKGPTYLEKLFF.

The chain couples TRBV24-1 to TRBJ2-1; tentatively, D is TRBD1 (5 bases). CDR1 KGHDR and CDR2 SFDVKD come from the germline V gene. This CDR3 has 15 residues. V shed 10 bases and J shed 2 bases, with 17 bases lying between them. For the CDR3, the DNA is TGTGCCACTACAGGACCCGGGTCAGCCTACAATGAGCAGTTCTTC. Translated: CATTGPGSAYNEQFF.

This clonotype was found many times. The rearrangement uses TRBV28 and TRBJ2-3, with 8 nucleotides matching TRBD2. With V trimmed by 6 bases and J by 2 bases, 13 bases remained unmatched. Germline CDR1 MDHEN, CDR2 SYDVKM. The CDR3 length is 17 residues. DNA for the CDR3: TGTGCCAGCAGCCCCGGGGCGGCGGGAGGTGACACAGATACGCAGTATTTT. Translation gives CASSPGAAGGDTDTQYF.

In DNA form, the CDR3 reads TGCGCCAGCAGCCAAGCCTCGTACGGTGGGACGCAGTATTTT. Its protein product is CASSQASYGGTQYF. The chain couples TRBV4-3 to TRBJ2-3; D is ambiguous. Germline lookup yields CDR1 LGHNA and CDR2 YSLEER. The germline V and J ends were trimmed by 1 base and 9 bases, with 14 bases remaining between them. The CDR3 extends over 14 amino acids.

The chain recombines TRBV5-1 with TRBJ1-1, with D unresolved. Germline CDR1 is SGHRS and CDR2 is YFSETQ. Trimming cost V 4 bases and J 5 bases, with 27 bases left between them. The CDR3 length is 18 residues. The CDR3 loop reads CASSPSRPDREPGTEAFF. CDR3 coding DNA: TGCGCCAGCAGCCCATCCCGGCCAGATCGGGAGCCGGGGACTGAAGCTTTCTTT.

The CDR3 loop is CASSLFVSARVTDTQYF. The CDR3, as DNA: TGTGCCAGCAGCTTGTTCGTTTCGGCCAGAGTCACAGATACGCAGTATTTT. This chain connects TRBV5-6 to TRBJ2-3, with D uncertain. V lost 1 base, J lost 2 bases, and 17 bases lay in between. Germline V gives CDR1 SGHDT, CDR2 YYEEEE. The CDR3 consists of 17 residues.

This clonotype appeared many times. V gene TRBV6-2 or TRBV6-3 combines with J gene TRBJ2-1; TRBD2 matches 10 bases. The CDR3 is 14 residues long. The germline gives CDR1 MNHEY, CDR2 SVGEGT. Trimming at V came to 2 bases and at J to 8 bases, leaving 3 bases not matched to a gene. CDR3 DNA: TGTGCCAGCAGTTACAGCGGGAGGGCCGATGAGCAGTTCTTC. As protein: CASSYSGRADEQFF.

The chain employs TRBV12-3 or TRBV12-4 and TRBJ2-2; D gene unclear. This CDR3 spans 18 amino acids. Trimming stripped 5 bases from V and 0 bases from J, with 19 bases between. The chain's CDR3 is CASSPRPLGFTNTGELFF. CDR3 in DNA: TGTGCCAGCAGTCCCCGCCCTCTTGGATTCACGAACACCGGGGAGCTGTTTTTT.